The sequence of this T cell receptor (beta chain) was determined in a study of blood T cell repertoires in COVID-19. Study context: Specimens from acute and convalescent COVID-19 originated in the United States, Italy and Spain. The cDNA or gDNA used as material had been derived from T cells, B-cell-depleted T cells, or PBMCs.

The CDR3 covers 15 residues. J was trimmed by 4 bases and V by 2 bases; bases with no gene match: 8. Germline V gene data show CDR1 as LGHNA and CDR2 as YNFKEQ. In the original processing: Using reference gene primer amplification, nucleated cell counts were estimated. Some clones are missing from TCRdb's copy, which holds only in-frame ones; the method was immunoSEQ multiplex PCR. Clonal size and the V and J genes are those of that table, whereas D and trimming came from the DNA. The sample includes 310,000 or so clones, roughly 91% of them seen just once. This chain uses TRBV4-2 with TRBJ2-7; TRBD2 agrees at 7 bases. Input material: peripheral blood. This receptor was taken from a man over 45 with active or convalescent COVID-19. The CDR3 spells CASSQSGGIVYEQYF. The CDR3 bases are TGTGCCAGCAGCCAATCGGGGGGTATAGTATACGAGCAGTACTTC.